These 14 T cell receptor beta chains were sequenced from one sample in a study of CD8 T cells in ankylosing spondylitis. Study results and caveats: Blood of patients with ankylosing spondylitis appeared to be characterized by a TCR beta motif of several highly homologous variants.

Each CDR3 protein gets one entry after TCRdb re-called the 5' RACE reads with MiXCR. The sample lists 200,000 to 250,000 distinct CDR3 sequences; about 16% were seen once. These receptors have no known antigen. Sample: blood, either unsorted or a sorted T cell fraction (not recorded which). The receptor set was obtained from a male donor with ankylosing spondylitis.

This clonotype showed up just a few times. This chain uses TRBV4-3 with TRBJ2-7, with 7 bases identical to TRBD2. CDR3 size: 16 residues. Germline values: CDR1 LGHNA, CDR2 YSLEER. Trimming removed 0 bases from V and 3 bases from J; junction bases left unmatched: 8. The CDR3 is CASSQDIGGSYYEQYF. The CDR3 DNA reads as TGCGCCAGCAGCCAAGATATCGGCGGGAGTTACTACGAGCAGTACTTC.

V gene TRBV20-1 combines with J gene TRBJ2-2; the match to TRBD1 covers 7 bases. Germline CDR1 and CDR2: DFQATT and SNEGSKA (reference sequence). This CDR3 spans 17 amino acids. J was trimmed by 6 bases and V by 0 bases; bases with no gene match: 13. The CDR3 DNA follows: TGCAGTGCTAGAGATCTTGAGGGCCAGGGGGTGGCCGGGGAGCTGTTTTTT. Its translation is CSARDLEGQGVAGELFF.

In this sample, this clonotype turned up many times. V and J are TRBV7-9 and TRBJ2-2; unclear D gene. Germline CDR1 SEHNR, CDR2 FQNEAQ (reference sequence). V was cut by 5 bases and J by 5 bases, with 12 bases left in between. The CDR3 runs 14 residues. The CDR3: CASSPEPGTGELFF. CDR3 bases: TGTGCCAGCAGCCCGGAACCAGGAACCGGGGAGCTGTTTTTT.

This clonotype has a handful of counts. The chain links TRBV10-3 to TRBJ1-1; no reliable D call. Per germline, CDR1 ENHRY and CDR2 SYGVKD. This CDR3 has 12 amino acids. The V and J ends lost 3 bases and 4 bases respectively, with 6 bases between them. CDR3 DNA: TGTGCCATCAGTGATATGGGCACTGAAGCTTTCTTT. Its translation: CAISDMGTEAFF.

This chain connects TRBV28 to TRBJ2-1; D is unresolved. The V gene's germline CDR1 is MDHEN and CDR2 SYDVKM. V dropped 1 base and J dropped 1 base, with 11 bases sitting between them. This CDR3 comprises 16 residues. CDR3 sequence reads: CASSLFRVGSYNEQFF. As DNA, the CDR3 is TGTGCCAGCAGTTTATTCAGAGTGGGGTCCTACAATGAGCAGTTCTTC.

In its sample, this clonotype was seen a few times. The chain links TRBV12-3 or TRBV12-4 to TRBJ1-2, with 9 positions matching TRBD1. The length of the CDR3 is 15 residues. The junction had 7 bases not matched to a gene; V was cut back by 4 bases and J by 4 bases. The CDR3 protein is CASSSRDRDPYGYTF. In DNA form, the CDR3 reads TGTGCCAGCAGTTCGAGGGACAGGGATCCCTATGGCTACACCTTC.

This chain links TRBV12-1 with TRBJ2-3; the D call in the table, TRBD2, was not verified against the DNA. TRBV12-1 is reported as a pseudogene. The CDR3 contains 17 residues. The CDR3 DNA reads TGTGCCAGCAGCTTTTGGCTAGCAGACTCTAGCACAGATACGCAGTATTTT. Translating it yields CASSFWLADSSTDTQYF.

The genes are TRBV4-3 and TRBJ2-5; no firm D call. CDR3 length: 13 amino acids. Germline V CDR1 and CDR2: LGHNA, YSLEER. V was pared by 3 bases and J by 2 bases, with 7 bases between. The CDR3 region has the DNA TGCGCCAGCAGCCAGAGCGCTCAAGAGACCCAGTACTTC. Its protein product is CASSQSAQETQYF.

This clonotype occurred many times. The chain recombines TRBV12-3 or TRBV12-4 with TRBJ1-1, with D possibly TRBD1 on 5 matching bases. V was cut by 4 bases and J by 1 base, with 7 bases left in between. The CDR3 loop spans 13 amino acids. The CDR3 DNA sequence: TGTGCCAGCAGTTCGGGACCGAACACTGAAGCTTTCTTT. It is translated as CASSSGPNTEAFF.

The V and J genes are TRBV20-1 and TRBJ2-3; TRBD2 matches 14 bases. V shed 4 bases and J 1 base; nucleotides not matched to a gene: 1. CDR3 length equals 15 residues. Germline V lookup: CDR1 DFQATT, CDR2 SNEGSKA (reference sequence). The CDR3 bases are TGCAGTGCTATGGGACTAGCGGGAGGCACAGATACGCAGTATTTT. It yields the protein CSAMGLAGGTDTQYF.

This clonotype has a handful of counts. The J gene is TRBJ1-2, the V gene TRBV15; 9 positions match TRBD1. The trim removed 5 bases at V and 5 bases at J, leaving 15 bases unmatched. CDR1 and CDR2 from the germline V gene are LNHNV and YYDKDF (reference sequence). CDR3 length: 17 residues. CDR3 nucleotide sequence: TGTGCCACCAGCCCTCGACAGGGGGTGCCCCTAGGGTATGGCTACACCTTC. This translates into CATSPRQGVPLGYGYTF.

This clonotype was seen a handful of times. This chain uses TRBV7-9 with TRBJ2-3; D perhaps matches TRBD2 (6 bases). The V end lost 1 base, the J end lost 6 bases, and 8 bases lay between the germline ends. Germline CDR1 SEHNR, CDR2 FQNEAQ (reference sequence). The CDR3 consists of 13 residues. The chain's CDR3 is CASSLGREDTQYF. CDR3 coding DNA: TGTGCCAGCAGCTTAGGTCGGGAGGATACGCAGTATTTT.

J is TRBJ2-1 and V is TRBV6-5; D may correspond to TRBD1 or TRBD2 (5 bases each). Trimming left V 4 bases short and J 5 bases short, with 12 bases between. The germline V gene encodes CDR1 MNHEY and CDR2 SVGAGI. The CDR3 loop spans 14 amino acids. In DNA, the CDR3 is TGTGCCAGCAGTTTAGTTGGGGGAAACAATGAGCAGTTCTTC. Encoded protein: CASSLVGGNNEQFF.

Here the CDR3 DNA reads TGTGCCAGCAGTTTGCTAGCGGGAGGAGGGGAGCAGTACTTC. It codes for CASSLLAGGGEQYF. The chain is built from TRBV27 and TRBJ2-7; 11 nucleotides line up with TRBD2. Germline V lookup: CDR1 MNHEY, CDR2 SMNVEV (reference sequence). CDR3 length: 14 amino acids. Unmatched junction bases numbered 5, after V lost 3 bases and J lost 7 bases.